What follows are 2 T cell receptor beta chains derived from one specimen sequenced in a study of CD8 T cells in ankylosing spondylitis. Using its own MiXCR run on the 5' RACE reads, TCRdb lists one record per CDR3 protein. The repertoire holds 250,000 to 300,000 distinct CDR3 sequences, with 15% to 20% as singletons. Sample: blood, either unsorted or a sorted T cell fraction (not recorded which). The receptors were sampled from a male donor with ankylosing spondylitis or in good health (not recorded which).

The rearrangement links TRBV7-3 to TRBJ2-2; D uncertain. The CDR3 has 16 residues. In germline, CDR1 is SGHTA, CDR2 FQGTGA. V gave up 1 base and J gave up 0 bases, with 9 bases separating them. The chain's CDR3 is CASSLIPPPNTGELFF. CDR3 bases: TGTGCCAGCAGCTTAATCCCCCCACCGAACACCGGGGAGCTGTTTTTT.

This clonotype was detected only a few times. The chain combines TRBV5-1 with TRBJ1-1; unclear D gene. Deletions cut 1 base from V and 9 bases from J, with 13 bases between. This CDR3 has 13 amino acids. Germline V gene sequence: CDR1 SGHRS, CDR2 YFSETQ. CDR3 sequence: CASSLNSNRQAFF. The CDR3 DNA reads TGCGCCAGCAGCTTGAATTCGAACAGACAAGCTTTCTTT.